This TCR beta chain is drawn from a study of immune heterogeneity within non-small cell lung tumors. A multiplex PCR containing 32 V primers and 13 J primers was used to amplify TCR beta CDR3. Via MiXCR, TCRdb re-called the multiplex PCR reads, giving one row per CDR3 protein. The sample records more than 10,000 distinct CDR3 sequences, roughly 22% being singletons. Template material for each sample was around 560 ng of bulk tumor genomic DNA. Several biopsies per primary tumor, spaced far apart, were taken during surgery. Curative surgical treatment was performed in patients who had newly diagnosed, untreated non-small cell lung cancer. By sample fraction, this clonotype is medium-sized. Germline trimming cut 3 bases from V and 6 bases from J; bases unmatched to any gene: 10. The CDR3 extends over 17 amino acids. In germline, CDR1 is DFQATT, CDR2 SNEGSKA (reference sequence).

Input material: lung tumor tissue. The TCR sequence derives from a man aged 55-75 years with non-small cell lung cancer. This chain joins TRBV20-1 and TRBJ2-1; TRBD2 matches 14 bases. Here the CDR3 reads CSASRLAGGPIFNEQFF. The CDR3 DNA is TGCAGTGCTAGCCGACTAGCGGGAGGGCCTATTTTCAATGAGCAGTTCTTC.